One sample yielded the 3 T cell receptor beta chains listed below, sequenced in a study of CD8 T cells in Susac syndrome. cDNA came from about 0.5 to 1 ug RNA primed by random hexamers. TCRdb used MiXCR to reprocess the immunoSEQ multiplex PCR reads, holding one entry per CDR3 protein. The profile shows about 160,000 distinct CDR3 sequences, roughly 95% of them singletons. Sequencing was carried out using CD4+ T cells from PBMCs. The source of these receptors is a human donor in good health.

The rearrangement joins TRBV7-9 to TRBJ1-2, with no clear D. Trimming left V 1 base short and J 6 bases short, with 9 bases between. CDR3 length: 13 residues. Germline values: CDR1 SEHNR, CDR2 FQNEAQ (reference sequence). The CDR3 DNA reads as TGTGCCAGCAGCTTAGTGTGGTGGAATGGCTACACCTTC. It codes for CASSLVWWNGYTF.

Here the CDR3 DNA reads TGCAGTGCTAGCTCTGCCGACACAGATACGCAGTATTTT. Protein product: CSASSADTDTQYF. The chain uses TRBV20-1 and TRBJ2-3; no clear D gene. CDR3 length equals 13 residues. Germline CDR1 DFQATT, CDR2 SNEGSKA (reference sequence). V dropped 3 bases and J dropped 2 bases, with 9 bases sitting between them.

V gene TRBV10-2 combines with J gene TRBJ2-3; the D gene is possibly TRBD2 (7 bases). This CDR3 has 15 residues. The ends were cut back, 0 bases at V and 6 bases at J, with 13 bases in the middle. In germline, CDR1 is WSHSY, CDR2 SAAADI. In nucleotides, the CDR3 is TGCGCCAGCAGTGAGTCTAGGGGGGGGCGTGATACGCAGTATTTT. Protein sequence: CASSESRGGRDTQYF.